Reported below is one T cell receptor (beta chain). Its antigen is currently unknown. Germline values: CDR1 SGHTA, CDR2 FQGNSA. The length of the CDR3 is 15 residues. Unmatched junction bases numbered 5, after V lost 1 base and J lost 4 bases. This record comes from a study of T cell responses to AZD1222 COVID-19 vaccine. Overall study: Second-dose schedules of about 4 or about 12 weeks were combined. Study-wide results and caveats: Mostly white British, mostly female donors; authors suggested clonal diversity may be underestimated. Spike-specific TCR breadth and depth grew following two AZD1222 doses. At baseline, seropositivity was found in only a handful of AZD1222 recipients.

TCRdb's copy holds only in-frame clones and misses some; the assay was immunoSEQ multiplex PCR. The sample lists more than 85,000 clones; around nine tenths were seen once. Specimen: peripheral blood, collected on day 0 of AZD1222 vaccination. V gene TRBV7-2 combines with J gene TRBJ1-1; 8 bases are shared with TRBD1. This TCR was recovered from an adult in good health. Written as DNA, the CDR3 is TGTGCCAGCAGCTTAGTAGGACAGGGTAGCACTGAAGCTTTCTTT. Its translation: CASSLVGQGSTEAFF.